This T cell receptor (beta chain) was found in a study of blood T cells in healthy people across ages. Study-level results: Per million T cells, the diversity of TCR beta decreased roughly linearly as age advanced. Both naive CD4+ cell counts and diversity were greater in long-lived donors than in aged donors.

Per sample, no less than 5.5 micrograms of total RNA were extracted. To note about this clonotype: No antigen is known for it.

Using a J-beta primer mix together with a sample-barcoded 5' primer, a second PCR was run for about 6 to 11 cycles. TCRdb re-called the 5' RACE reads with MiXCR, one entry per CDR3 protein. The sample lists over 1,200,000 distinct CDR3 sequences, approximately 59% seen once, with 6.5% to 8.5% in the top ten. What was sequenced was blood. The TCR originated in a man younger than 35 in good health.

The CDR3 DNA follows: TGTGCCATCGGACAGTCTACGGAGCAGTACTTC. This translates into CAIGQSTEQYF. The V call is TRBV6-2 or TRBV6-3, the J call TRBJ2-7, with a possible D match to TRBD1 (6 bases). Trimming stripped 10 bases from V and 7 bases from J, with 14 bases between. The CDR3 is 11 amino acids. The V gene's germline CDR1 is MNHEY and CDR2 SVGEGT.